This T cell receptor beta chain appears in the sequencing data of a study of T cell repertoires in cytomegalovirus infection. About the research overall: Researchers turned to recently identified HLA-C-restricted CMV epitopes as well as well-studied HLA-B-restricted ones. Indications came from public TCR beta signatures; they pointed to CMV infection and to a matching HLA type. Points from the study as a whole: Within the response measured ex vivo, HLA-C-restricted CMV-specific TCR beta clonotypes were dominant.

As for this clonotype: Its antigen is unidentified.

TCRdb analysed the reads with MiXCR anew, one entry per CDR3 protein. Counted here are roughly 990,000 distinct CDR3 sequences, around 32% occurring once; the ten biggest clones make up roughly 13%. The V end was cut by 7 bases, the J end by 2 bases, with 16 bases between. Germline V gives CDR1 SGDLS, CDR2 YYNGEE. The CDR3 consists of 15 residues. The TCR sequence derives from a human donor in good health (CMV status not recorded). Some clones in this sample may be carry-over from other donors' samples. The chain links TRBV9 to TRBJ1-5; D is unresolved. Sequencing was performed on cultured CD8+ T cells from PBMCs, taken from culture after CMV antigen stimulation. The CDR3 DNA reads as TGTGCCAGCCCCCAGAGACCGTTGGGCAATCAGCCCCAGCATTTT. Translating gives CASPQRPLGNQPQHF.